What follows describes a single TCR beta chain. Its antigen is as yet unknown. This sample is part of a study of T cell responses to AZD1222 COVID-19 vaccine. Broader study findings: Clonal diversity was possibly underestimated; the donors were predominantly white British and more often female. It was only five to seven AZD1222 recipients who were seropositive at baseline. CD4 TCRs covered the whole spike, strongest at regions 160-218 and 743-854.

The repertoire was sequenced with immunoSEQ multiplex PCR; TCRdb's copy has only in-frame clones and lacks some. This table has roughly 110,000 clones, around 91% appearing once. Trimming shortened V by 5 bases and J by 7 bases, and 18 bases separated the two germline ends. The CDR3 covers 14 residues. CDR1 is SGHTA and CDR2 is FQGNSA in the germline V gene. Second doses at about 4 or about 12 weeks were pooled. This specimen consisted of peripheral blood, obtained 28 days after the second AZD1222 dose. The genes are TRBV7-2 and TRBJ2-7; D perhaps matches TRBD2 (6 bases). The sequence derives from an adult who received the AZD1222 COVID-19 vaccine. This CDR3 is CASSTRWGDREQYF. CDR3 bases: TGTGCCAGCAGCACCCGGTGGGGGGATAGGGAGCAGTACTTC.